This T cell receptor (beta chain) was sequenced in a study of glioma-infiltrating T cells after dendritic cell vaccination. The time point: after dendritic cell vaccination, including at tumor progression/relapse. Profiling relied on immunoSEQ multiplex PCR, and the TCRdb table lists in-frame clones only, not all of them. The data hold approximately 92,000 clones, with about 85% observed a single time. CDR1 and CDR2 from the germline V gene are SGHRS and YFSETQ. The length of the CDR3 is 15 residues. V was trimmed by 4 bases and J by 7 bases, leaving 20 bases between them. The chain uses TRBV5-1 and TRBJ1-2, with D possibly TRBD1 on 5 matching bases. The sequences come from blood, collected after dendritic cell vaccination. This TCR derives from a human donor with glioblastoma. The CDR3 DNA reads as TGCGCCAGCAGCCCCCCCGGCCCCAGGGTAAGTGGCTACACCTTC. Its protein product is CASSPPGPRVSGYTF.